The subject of this entry is one T cell receptor beta chain. The CDR3 is 11 amino acids. V dropped 4 bases and J dropped 9 bases, with 7 bases sitting between them. The sample is drawn from a study of glioma-infiltrating T cells after dendritic cell vaccination. TCRdb's table, derived via immunoSEQ multiplex PCR, lists solely in-frame clones and lacks some. The profile shows some 10,000 clones, roughly 77% of them singletons. The sample's time point: after dendritic cell vaccination, including at tumor progression/relapse. Sample: blood, taken after dendritic cell vaccination. The TCR comes from a human donor with glioblastoma. V usage is TRBV6-7 and J usage is TRBJ2-1; TRBD1 is a possible D gene (5 bases). TRBV6-7 is known as an ORF, though its function is uncertain. The CDR3 protein is CASSSGLEQFF. DNA for the CDR3: TGTGCCAGCAGTTCAGGGCTTGAGCAGTTCTTC.